The present TCR beta chain was sequenced within a study of blood T cells in healthy people across ages. Study as a whole: Capturing about one barcoded beta molecule per two T cells was achieved by template switching.

This clonotype occurred a few times. Its matching antigen is unknown. Approximately 9.6 milliliters of peripheral blood were drawn from each donor into EDTA-treated tubes. Study findings and constraints: Aged donors had fewer naive CD4+ cells and lower diversity than long-lived donors.

With a J-beta primer mix and a sample-barcoded 5' primer, a second PCR ran about 7 to 11 cycles. TCRdb fed the 5' RACE reads into MiXCR, producing one record per CDR3 protein. The sample consists of nearly 1 million distinct CDR3 sequences, about 51% of them appearing once. Per the germline V gene, CDR1 is MDHEN and CDR2 is SYDVKM. This CDR3 is 18 amino acids long. The J segment lost 13 bases and the V segment lost 7 bases, leaving 27 bases of the junction unmatched. The specimen was blood. The TCR originated in a woman aged 55-70 years in good health. The chain combines TRBV28 with TRBJ2-4; the match to TRBD2 covers 8 bases. CDR3 DNA sequence: TGTGCCAGCACCACCCTTCTTCATTTAACCAGCGGGAGACGATTGCAGTACTTC. This sequence encodes CASTTLLHLTSGRRLQYF. The complete variable domain, with remaining parts taken from reference TRBV28 and TRBJ2-4, reads DVKVTQSSRYLVKRTGEKVFLECVQDMDHENMFWYRQDPGLGLRLIYFSYDVKMKEKGDIPEGYSVSREKKERFSLILESASTNQTSMYLCASTTLLHLTSGRRLQYFGAGTRLSVL.